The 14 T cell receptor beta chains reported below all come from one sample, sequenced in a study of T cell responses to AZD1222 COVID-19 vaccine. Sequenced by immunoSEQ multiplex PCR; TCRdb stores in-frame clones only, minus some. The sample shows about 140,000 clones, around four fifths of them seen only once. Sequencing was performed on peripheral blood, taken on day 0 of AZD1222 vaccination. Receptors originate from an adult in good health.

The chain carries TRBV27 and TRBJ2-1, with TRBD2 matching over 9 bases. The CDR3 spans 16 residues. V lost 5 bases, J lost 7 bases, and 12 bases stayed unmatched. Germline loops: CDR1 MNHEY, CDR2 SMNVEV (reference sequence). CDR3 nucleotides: TGTGCCAGCAGTCCCCGTGGTAGCGGGGGTATTAATGAGCAGTTCTTC. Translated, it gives CASSPRGSGGINEQFF.

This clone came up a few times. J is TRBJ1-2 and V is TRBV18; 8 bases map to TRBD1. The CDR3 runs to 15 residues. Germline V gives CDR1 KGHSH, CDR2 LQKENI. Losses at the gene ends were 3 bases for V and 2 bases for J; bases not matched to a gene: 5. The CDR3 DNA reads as TGTGCCAGCTCACCCGAGGACAGGGCCAACTATGGCTACACCTTC. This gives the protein CASSPEDRANYGYTF.

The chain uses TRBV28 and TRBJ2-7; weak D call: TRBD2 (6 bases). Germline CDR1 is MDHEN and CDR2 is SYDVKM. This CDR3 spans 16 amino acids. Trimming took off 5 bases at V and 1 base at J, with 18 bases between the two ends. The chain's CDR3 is CASSHGGSGPSYEQYF. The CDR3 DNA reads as TGTGCCAGCAGTCACGGGGGAAGCGGGCCATCCTACGAGCAGTACTTC.

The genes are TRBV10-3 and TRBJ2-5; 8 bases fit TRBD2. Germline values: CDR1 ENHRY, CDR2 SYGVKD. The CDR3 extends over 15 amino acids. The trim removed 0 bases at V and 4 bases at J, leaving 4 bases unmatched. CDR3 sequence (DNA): TGTGCCATCAGTGAGTCGGGCGGGGGGCCAGAGACCCAGTACTTC. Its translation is CAISESGGGPETQYF.

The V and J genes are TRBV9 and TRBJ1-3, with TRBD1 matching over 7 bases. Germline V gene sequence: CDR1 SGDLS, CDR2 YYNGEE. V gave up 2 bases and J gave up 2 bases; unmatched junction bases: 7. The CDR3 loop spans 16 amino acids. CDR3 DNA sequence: TGTGCCAGCAGCGTCGCCCCTGGGACAGCTGGAAACACCATATATTTT. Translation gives CASSVAPGTAGNTIYF. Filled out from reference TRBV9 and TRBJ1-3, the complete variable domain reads DSGVTQTPKHLITATGQRVTLRCSPRSGDLSVYWYQQSLDQGLQFLIQYYNGEERAKGNILERFSAQQFPDLHSELNLSSLELGDSALYFCASSVAPGTAGNTIYFGEGSWLTVV.

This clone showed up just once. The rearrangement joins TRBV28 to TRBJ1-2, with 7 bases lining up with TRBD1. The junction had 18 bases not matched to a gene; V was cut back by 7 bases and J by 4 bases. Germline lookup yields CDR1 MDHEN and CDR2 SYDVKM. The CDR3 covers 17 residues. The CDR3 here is CASTNPQGGSPSYGYTF. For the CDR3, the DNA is TGTGCCAGCACGAACCCTCAGGGGGGGTCGCCTTCCTATGGCTACACCTTC.

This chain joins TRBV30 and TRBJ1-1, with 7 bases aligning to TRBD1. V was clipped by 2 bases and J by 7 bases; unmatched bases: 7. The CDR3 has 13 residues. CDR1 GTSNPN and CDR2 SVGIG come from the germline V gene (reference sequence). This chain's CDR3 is CAWSIPGQHEAFF. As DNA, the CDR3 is TGTGCCTGGAGTATACCGGGACAGCATGAAGCTTTCTTT. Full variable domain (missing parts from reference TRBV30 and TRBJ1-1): SQTIHQWPATLVQPVGSPLSLECTVEGTSNPNLYWYRQAAGRGLQLLFYSVGIGQISSEVPQNLSASRPQDRQFILSSKKLLLSDSGFYLCAWSIPGQHEAFFGQGTRLTVV.

The CDR3 DNA sequence: TGTGCCACCAGGATAGGGCAGGGGAACACTGAAGCTTTCTTT. This gives the protein CATRIGQGNTEAFF. The chain uses TRBV15 and TRBJ1-1; D possibly corresponds to TRBD1 (5 bases). In germline, CDR1 is LNHNV, CDR2 YYDKDF (reference sequence). The ends were cut back, 6 bases at V and 1 base at J, with 12 bases in the middle. This CDR3 has 14 residues.

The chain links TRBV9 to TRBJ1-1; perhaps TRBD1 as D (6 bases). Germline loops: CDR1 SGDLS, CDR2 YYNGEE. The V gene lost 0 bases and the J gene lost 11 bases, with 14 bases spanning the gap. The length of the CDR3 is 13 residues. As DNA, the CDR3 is TGTGCCAGCAGCGTAGCCCAAACAGGGTTGGCTTTCTTT. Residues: CASSVAQTGLAFF.

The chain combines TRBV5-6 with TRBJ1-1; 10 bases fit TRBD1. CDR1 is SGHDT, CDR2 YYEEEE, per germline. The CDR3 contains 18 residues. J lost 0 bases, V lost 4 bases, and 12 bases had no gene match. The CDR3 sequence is CASSHLAGTGALNTEAFF. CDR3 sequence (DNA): TGTGCCAGCAGCCATCTTGCCGGGACAGGGGCTCTGAACACTGAAGCTTTCTTT.

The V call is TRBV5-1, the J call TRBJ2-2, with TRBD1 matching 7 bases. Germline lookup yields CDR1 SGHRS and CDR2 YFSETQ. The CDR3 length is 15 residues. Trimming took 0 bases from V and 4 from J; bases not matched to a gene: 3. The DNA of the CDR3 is TGCGCCAGCAGCTTGGCCGCAGGGGGCACCGGGGAGCTGTTTTTT. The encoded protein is CASSLAAGGTGELFF.

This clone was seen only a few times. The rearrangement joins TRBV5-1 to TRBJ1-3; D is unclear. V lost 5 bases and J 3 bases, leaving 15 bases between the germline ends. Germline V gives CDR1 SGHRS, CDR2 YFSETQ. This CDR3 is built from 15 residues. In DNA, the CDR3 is TGCGCCAGCAGTAATGACCTGGGTCGTGGAAACACCATATATTTT. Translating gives CASSNDLGRGNTIYF.

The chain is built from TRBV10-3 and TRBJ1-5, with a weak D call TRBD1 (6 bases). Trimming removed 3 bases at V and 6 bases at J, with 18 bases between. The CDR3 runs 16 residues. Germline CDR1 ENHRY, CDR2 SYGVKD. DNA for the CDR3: TGTGCCATCAGTGAATCGGCAGGGGAGGGTAGTCAGCCCCAGCATTTT. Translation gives CAISESAGEGSQPQHF.

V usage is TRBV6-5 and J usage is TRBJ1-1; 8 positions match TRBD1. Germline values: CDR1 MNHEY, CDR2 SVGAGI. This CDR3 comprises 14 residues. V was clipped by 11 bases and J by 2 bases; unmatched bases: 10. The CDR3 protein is CAWGQGATNTEAFF. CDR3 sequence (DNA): TGTGCCTGGGGGCAGGGGGCGACCAACACTGAAGCTTTCTTT.